This TCR beta chain was recorded in a study of cytomegalovirus exposure and HLA in healthy donors. Trimming removed 7 bases at V and 0 bases at J, with 13 bases between. Germline-derived CDR1 and CDR2 are MGHDK and SYGVNS. This CDR3 is built from 14 residues. Study observations and caveats: Researchers reported that a few CMV-associated chains were confirmed in vitro as CMV antigen-specific.

These donors, healthy bone marrow donors, were studied. The PCR used 60 Vbeta and 13 Jbeta primers. Study processing details: In a later analysis, the count reached some 88 million unique TCR beta chains, with 8.5 million to 14 million shared. Profiling relied on immunoSEQ multiplex PCR, and the TCRdb table lists in-frame clones only, not all of them. The DNA was the basis for D and trimming; V, J and clone size are from that table. The sample includes about 55,000 clones. A word on this clone: The antigen remains undetermined.

The sequencing sample was made of PBMCs. The sequence came from a woman in her fifties or sixties in good health and CMV-seropositive. This rearrangement joins TRBV25-1 to TRBJ2-7; unclear D gene. CDR3 bases: TGTGCCAGCACCGGCAGGCCTACCTCCTACGAGCAGTACTTC. Its translation: CASTGRPTSYEQYF.